This T cell receptor beta chain derives from a study of OX40 agonist ivuxolimab in advanced cancers. The table lists this clone with a count of one. Only in-frame clones appear in the TCRdb table, and some are missing; sequencing was by immunoSEQ multiplex PCR. The repertoire consists of 70,000 or so clones, with roughly 81% occurring once and the leading ten covering roughly 15%. The CDR3 contains 15 residues. The germline V gene encodes CDR1 MNHEY and CDR2 SMNVEV (reference sequence). Between the trimmed V and J ends, which lost 7 bases and 0 bases, there was a span of 15 bases. This TCR derives from an adult with an advanced solid tumor such as melanoma, head and neck, liver or kidney cancer. The chain combines TRBV27 with TRBJ2-5; D perhaps matches TRBD2 (5 bases). The source material was CD4+ or CD8+ T cells sorted from blood, sampled in a trial of the OX40 agonist ivuxolimab. The CDR3 sequence is CASKVSGGYQETQYF. CDR3 coding DNA: TGTGCCAGCAAGGTGTCGGGCGGGTACCAAGAGACCCAGTACTTC.